This T cell receptor (beta chain) was found in a study of cytomegalovirus exposure and HLA in healthy donors. Whole-study findings and limits: It was around 160 TCR beta chains that were listed as cytomegalovirus-associated. As confirmed in vitro, a few CMV-associated chains were specific for CMV antigens. As a later analysis showed, several of the most significant clusters appeared to be linked to common viral pathogens.

13 Jbeta primers and 60 Vbeta primers were used for the PCR. TCRdb keeps only in-frame clones here, not all; method: immunoSEQ multiplex PCR. The sample records about 130,000 clones, around three quarters being singletons. Among the donors, all were healthy bone marrow donors. Regarding this clone: Its matching antigen is unknown.

Specimen: PBMCs. The receptor was derived from a woman aged 50 to 60 in good health and CMV-seronegative.

This CDR3 is CATRPGQLRGQYF. CDR3 coding DNA: TGTGCCACCCGTCCCGGACAACTACGAGGGCAGTACTTC. The chain recombines TRBV10-3 with TRBJ2-7; the D gene is possibly TRBD1 (5 bases). Germline V CDR1 and CDR2: ENHRY, SYGVKD. Between the trimmed V and J ends, which lost 10 bases and 9 bases, there was a span of 22 bases. The CDR3 contains 13 residues.